Following are 24 T cell receptor beta chains from one sample sequenced in a study of CD8+ T cells in alopecia areata. Sequencing relied on a cDNA template that was reverse transcribed from extracted RNA. The repertoire was sequenced with immunoSEQ multiplex PCR; TCRdb's copy has only in-frame clones and lacks some. Of 150,000 or so clones in the sample, roughly 53% were seen once. Sequencing used CD4+ T cells sorted from blood, obtained at week 0. These receptors originate from a human donor with alopecia areata.

V usage is TRBV25-1 and J usage is TRBJ2-1; 10 nucleotides line up with TRBD2. Germline V gene data show CDR1 as MGHDK and CDR2 as SYGVNS. This CDR3 region has 17 residues. J lost 5 bases, V lost 1 base, and 8 bases had no gene match. CDR3 in amino acids: CASSEWLSGGLNNEQFF. The CDR3 DNA follows: TGTGCCAGCAGTGAATGGCTTAGCGGGGGGTTAAACAATGAGCAGTTCTTC.

There are a few counts of this clone. The V gene is TRBV20-1, the J gene TRBJ2-7, with D unclear. CDR1 and CDR2 (germline): DFQATT, SNEGSKA (reference sequence). V was trimmed by 3 bases and J by 5 bases, leaving 8 bases between them. There are 11 residues in the CDR3. CDR3 loop: CSASPDHEQYF. The CDR3 nucleotides are TGCAGTGCTAGTCCCGACCACGAGCAGTACTTC.

The genes are TRBV7-2 and TRBJ2-5, with 7 bases that match TRBD1. The trim removed 5 bases at V and 1 base at J, leaving 4 bases unmatched. The CDR3 spans 14 residues. Germline CDR1 and CDR2: SGHTA and FQGNSA. The CDR3 loop reads CASSTQGVQETQYF. The CDR3 nucleotides read TGTGCCAGCAGCACCCAGGGGGTCCAAGAGACCCAGTACTTC. Filled out from reference TRBV7-2 and TRBJ2-5, the complete variable domain reads GAGVSQSPSNKVTEKGKDVELRCDPISGHTALYWYRQSLGQGLEFLIYFQGNSAPDKSGLPSDRFSAERTGGSVSTLTIQRTQQEDSAVYLCASSTQGVQETQYFGPGTRLLVL.

This sequence joins TRBV9 and TRBJ2-3; D unresolved. V was trimmed by 0 bases and J by 4 bases, leaving 15 bases between them. Germline CDR1 and CDR2: SGDLS and YYNGEE. This CDR3 has 16 residues. CDR3 sequence: CASSVAYSRTSDTQYF. The CDR3 region has the DNA TGTGCCAGCAGCGTAGCGTACTCTAGAACGTCAGATACGCAGTATTTT.

The chain has TRBV6-4 and TRBJ2-3; tentative D call: TRBD2 (6 bases). CDR1 and CDR2 from the germline V gene are MRHNA and SNTAGT. The CDR3 is made up of 15 amino acids. V dropped 4 bases and J dropped 0 bases, with 11 bases sitting between them. CDR3 region: CASSALGLSTDTQYF. Here the CDR3 DNA reads TGTGCCAGCAGTGCCCTCGGACTAAGCACAGATACGCAGTATTTT.

The V call is TRBV29-1, the J call TRBJ1-2, with 9 bases lining up with TRBD1. V lost 7 bases to trimming and J lost 5 bases; unmatched junction nucleotides: 8. Germline lookup yields CDR1 SQVTM and CDR2 ANQGSEA. The CDR3 runs 13 residues. In nucleotides, the CDR3 is TGCAGCGCTTTACCGGGACAGGGATATGGCTACACCTTC. Translating it yields CSALPGQGYGYTF.

The rearrangement joins TRBV7-9 to TRBJ2-3; 12 nucleotides align to TRBD2. The germline V gene encodes CDR1 SEHNR and CDR2 FQNEAQ (reference sequence). V lost 5 bases and J lost 4; bases outside the gene matches: 13. The CDR3 extends over 18 amino acids. CDR3 residues: CASSPTLLAGGYPDTQYF. Written as DNA, the CDR3 is TGTGCCAGCAGCCCAACCCTACTAGCGGGGGGATACCCAGATACGCAGTATTTT.

This clone has just a few counts. The gene calls are TRBV5-1 and TRBJ2-5; D is perhaps TRBD2 (6 bases). CDR1 is SGHRS and CDR2 is YFSETQ in the germline V gene. This CDR3 has 17 amino acids. V was shortened by 0 bases and J by 0 bases, with 15 bases between the two germline ends. The CDR3: CASSLAPGGQNQETQYF. The DNA of the CDR3 is TGCGCCAGCAGCTTGGCCCCCGGGGGTCAGAACCAAGAGACCCAGTACTTC.

In its sample, this clone was seen once. The chain carries TRBV6-1 and TRBJ1-2; no reliable D call. The CDR3 covers 14 residues. Germline V gene sequence: CDR1 MNHNS, CDR2 SASEGT. Between the trimmed V and J ends, which lost 2 bases and 3 bases, there was a span of 10 bases. The CDR3 nucleotides read TGTGCCAGCAGTGAAAAGCCTCCCCACTATGGCTACACCTTC. Translating it yields CASSEKPPHYGYTF.

The chain combines TRBV19 with TRBJ1-5; tentative D call: TRBD1 (5 bases). The CDR3 spans 15 residues. Germline CDR1 LNHDA, CDR2 SQIVND (reference sequence). Trimming left V 4 bases short and J 0 bases short, with 10 bases between. CDR3 loop: CASSTQGYSNQPQHF. DNA of the CDR3: TGTGCCAGTAGTACTCAGGGCTATAGCAATCAGCCCCAGCATTTT.

Remarks on this clone: Additional DNA sequences in this sample encode the identical CDR3. The chain joins TRBV29-1 to TRBJ2-1, with 9 positions matching TRBD2. CDR3 length: 12 residues. Germline V gene data show CDR1 as SQVTM and CDR2 as ANQGSEA. Trimming removed 2 bases from V and 7 bases from J; junction bases left unmatched: 0. The CDR3 DNA follows: TGCAGCGTTGAAACTAGCGGGAATGAGCAGTTCTTC. Translation: CSVETSGNEQFF.

V gene TRBV25-1 combines with J gene TRBJ1-5; TRBD1 might be the D (5 bases). CDR1 is MGHDK, CDR2 SYGVNS, per germline. The CDR3 has 14 residues. V was pared by 5 bases and J by 3 bases, with 11 bases between. The CDR3 bases are TGTGCCAGCAGTCCCCCGGGGGACAATCAGCCCCAGCATTTT. Protein sequence: CASSPPGDNQPQHF.

This clone appeared a single time. This sequence joins TRBV11-3 and TRBJ2-1; D not certain. CDR1 is SGHNT, CDR2 YENEEA, per germline. V gave up 0 bases and J gave up 9 bases, with 9 bases separating them. The CDR3 is 13 amino acids. The CDR3: CASSLDPGREQFF. Written as DNA, the CDR3 is TGTGCCAGCAGCTTAGATCCTGGCCGTGAGCAGTTCTTC.

The V call is TRBV2, the J call TRBJ1-1; no clear D gene. V lost 1 base, J lost 3 bases, and 6 bases lay in between. This CDR3 spans 13 amino acids. The germline gives CDR1 SNHLY, CDR2 FYNNEI. The CDR3 reads CASSEDTHTEAFF. The CDR3, as DNA: TGTGCCAGCAGTGAAGACACCCACACTGAAGCTTTCTTT.

J is TRBJ2-2 and V is TRBV9, with 13 bases matching TRBD2. CDR1 is SGDLS, CDR2 YYNGEE, per germline. This CDR3 region has 15 residues. V gave up 4 bases and J gave up 4 bases; unmatched junction bases: 1. The CDR3 DNA sequence: TGTGCCAGCAGCCGACTAGCGGGGGGCACCGGGGAGCTGTTTTTT. Residues: CASSRLAGGTGELFF.

V usage is TRBV5-1 and J usage is TRBJ2-7; D assignment may be TRBD1 or TRBD2 (5 bases each). The CDR3 runs 16 residues. The V gene's germline CDR1 is SGHRS and CDR2 YFSETQ. Trimming took 2 bases from V and 1 from J, leaving 16 bases between them. CDR3 in amino acids: CASSLGAGQGSYEQYF. DNA of the CDR3: TGCGCCAGCAGCTTAGGGGCGGGTCAGGGATCCTACGAGCAGTACTTC.

V is TRBV18 and J is TRBJ1-1, with D unclear. The CDR3 has 12 amino acids. V was shortened by 3 bases and J by 8 bases, with 10 bases between the two germline ends. Germline assignment: CDR1 KGHSH and CDR2 LQKENI. Here the CDR3 DNA reads TGTGCCAGCTCACCTCAGGCCATCGAAGCTTTCTTT. It codes for CASSPQAIEAFF.

This clone has only a few counts. V usage is TRBV6-6 and J usage is TRBJ1-1; 8 bases match TRBD1. This CDR3 spans 14 amino acids. V shed 11 bases and J 0 bases; nucleotides not matched to a gene: 8. Looked up from germline, CDR1 is MNHNY and CDR2 is SVGAGI (reference sequence). CDR3: CAVGTGRMNTEAFF. In DNA form, the CDR3 reads TGTGCCGTCGGGACAGGACGCATGAACACTGAAGCTTTCTTT.

The chain combines TRBV6-5 with TRBJ2-4, with 8 bases identical to TRBD1. V shed 5 bases, J shed 1 base, and the junction held 4 bases outside the gene matches. The CDR3 has 15 residues. Germline assignment: CDR1 MNHEY and CDR2 SVGAGI. Here the CDR3 reads CASSGDRRAKNIQYF. The DNA of the CDR3 is TGTGCCAGCAGTGGGGACAGGAGGGCCAAAAACATTCAGTACTTC.

This chain joins TRBV4-1 and TRBJ2-1, with D hard to call. Germline V CDR1 and CDR2: MGHRA, YSYEKL. This CDR3 comprises 16 residues. Trimming cost V 4 bases and J 2 bases, with 15 bases left between them. CDR3 DNA sequence: TGCGCCAGCAGCCTTAGCCTCCTAGGCACCTACAATGAGCAGTTCTTC. Translating it yields CASSLSLLGTYNEQFF.

The rearrangement links TRBV2 to TRBJ1-2; D remains ambiguous. V shed 6 bases and J shed 6 bases, with 8 bases lying between them. Germline V lookup: CDR1 SNHLY, CDR2 FYNNEI. The CDR3 totals 11 residues. The CDR3 here is CASRTVHGYTF. The CDR3 bases are TGTGCCAGCAGAACTGTACATGGCTACACCTTC.

This clone counts as medium-sized. The rearrangement joins TRBV19 to TRBJ2-7, with a weak D call TRBD1 (5 bases). The V end lost 5 bases, the J end lost 6 bases, and 20 bases lay between the germline ends. The CDR3 has 15 residues. Germline CDR1 reads LNHDA; CDR2 reads SQIVND (reference sequence). The CDR3 loop reads CASSASQGSATEQYF. In DNA form, the CDR3 reads TGTGCCAGTAGTGCATCCCAGGGATCGGCGACCGAGCAGTACTTC. The full variable domain, in which reference TRBV19 and TRBJ2-7 provide the parts outside the CDR3, is DGGITQSPKYLFRKEGQNVTLSCEQNLNHDAMYWYRQDPGQGLRLIYYSQIVNDFQKGDIAEGYSVSREKKESFPLTVTSAQKNPTAFYLCASSASQGSATEQYFGPGTRLTVT.

The CDR3 coding sequence is TGTGCCAGCAGTAGAACTAGCTGGGGGTCCTACAATGAGCAGTTCTTC. Protein sequence: CASSRTSWGSYNEQFF. This chain connects TRBV2 to TRBJ2-1, with D tentatively TRBD2 (6 bases). V lost 5 bases, J lost 1 base, and 15 bases lay in between. Germline CDR1 is SNHLY and CDR2 is FYNNEI. The CDR3 sequence is 16 residues long.

This chain connects TRBV9 to TRBJ1-6; TRBD1 matches 7 bases. The CDR3 covers 16 residues. V lost 2 bases to trimming and J lost 2 bases; unmatched junction nucleotides: 4. The germline V gene encodes CDR1 SGDLS and CDR2 YYNGEE. The CDR3 nucleotides are TGTGCCAGCAGCGTCGCGACAGGGACCTATAATTCACCCCTCCACTTT. Translating gives CASSVATGTYNSPLHF.